Below are 19 T cell receptor beta chains sequenced from a single sample in a study of metastatic and nonmetastatic thyroid tumors. TCRdb re-called clones from the PCR reads using MiXCR. This table holds over 55,000 clones, under 30% found once. Until they underwent thyroid surgery, no patient had received any treatment. Sequencing input: blood. These TCRs come from a female donor with papillary thyroid cancer or a benign thyroid nodule (not recorded which). Some clones in this sample may be carry-over from other donors' samples.

This clone turned up a few times. The rearrangement links TRBV20-1 to TRBJ1-2; 9 nucleotides align to TRBD1. V lost 6 bases to trimming and J lost 4 bases; unmatched junction nucleotides: 3. CDR3 length: 12 amino acids. From germline, CDR1 is DFQATT and CDR2 SNEGSKA (reference sequence). The CDR3 region has the DNA TGCAGTGCAAAGACAGGGGGCTATGGCTACACCTTC. It yields the protein CSAKTGGYGYTF.

This clone occurred many times. Other nucleotide sequences in the sample specify the same CDR3. This chain connects TRBV12-3 or TRBV12-4 to TRBJ2-3; D uncertain. The CDR3 contains 13 residues. V was clipped by 0 bases and J by 9 bases, with 10 bases between them. The CDR3 region is CASSLAFLSTQYF. The CDR3 nucleotides read TGTGCCAGCAGTTTAGCGTTCCTTTCCACGCAGTATTTT.

The V and J genes are TRBV7-2 and TRBJ2-5; the match to TRBD2 covers 14 bases. There are 17 residues in the CDR3. Trimming cost V 1 base and J 5 bases; bases outside gene matches: 6. Germline values: CDR1 SGHTA, CDR2 FQGNSA. This chain's CDR3 is CASSLGGLAGVWETQYF. The CDR3 DNA sequence: TGTGCCAGCAGCTTAGGGGGACTAGCGGGAGTATGGGAGACCCAGTACTTC.

This clone was observed at least ten times. The conserved closing phenylalanine or tryptophan is absent in this CDR3, likely reflecting a read error. The CDR3 DNA follows: TGTGCCAGTAGGCCTAGCGGGAGCTACAACGAGCAGTTCTCC. Protein sequence: CASRPSGSYNEQFS. The V gene is TRBV19, the J gene TRBJ2-1; 10 nucleotides line up with TRBD2. The CDR3 consists of 14 residues. CDR1 is LNHDA and CDR2 is SQIVND in the germline V gene (reference sequence).

J is TRBJ1-6 and V is TRBV20-1; D is ambiguous. Germline V gene lookup returns CDR1 DFQATT and CDR2 SNEGSKA (reference sequence). Trimming cost V 1 base and J 9 bases, with 19 bases left between them. The CDR3 is 16 amino acids. CDR3 residues: CSARGSTIWSSSPLHF. In DNA, the CDR3 is TGCAGTGCTAGAGGATCAACAATTTGGAGCAGTTCACCCCTCCACTTT.

The table lists this clone with many counts. A much larger clone lies a single base off, so this may be a read error. Additional DNA sequences in this sample encode the identical CDR3. J is TRBJ1-3 and V is TRBV6-5; TRBD1 is a possible D gene (5 bases). This CDR3 contains 15 residues. Germline CDR1 and CDR2: MNHEY and SVGAGI. CDR3 protein: CASSYGGSAGNTIYF. DNA for the CDR3: TGTGCCAGCAGTTACGGGGGTAGCGCTGGGAACACCATATATTTT.

The chain is built from TRBV30 and TRBJ2-3; 7 nucleotides line up with TRBD1. The J segment lost 6 bases and the V segment lost 2 bases, leaving 5 bases of the junction unmatched. This CDR3 is built from 13 residues. Germline lookup yields CDR1 GTSNPN and CDR2 SVGIG (reference sequence). CDR3 sequence reads: CAWSRDSLDTQYF. In DNA, the CDR3 is TGTGCCTGGAGTCGGGACAGTTTGGATACGCAGTATTTT.

This chain joins TRBV5-1 and TRBJ2-7, with a possible D match to TRBD1 (5 bases). The CDR3 covers 16 residues. CDR1 SGHRS and CDR2 YFSETQ come from the germline V gene. The germline V and J ends were trimmed by 1 base and 3 bases, with 17 bases remaining between them. CDR3 protein: CASSLIPGQDLYEQYF. The CDR3 nucleotides are TGCGCCAGCAGCTTGATTCCCGGACAAGACCTCTACGAGCAGTACTTC. The complete variable domain, with remaining parts taken from reference TRBV5-1 and TRBJ2-7, reads KAGVTQTPRYLIKTRGQQVTLSCSPISGHRSVSWYQQTPGQGLQFLFEYFSETQRNKGNFPGRFSGRQFSNSRSEMNVSTLELGDSALYLCASSLIPGQDLYEQYFGPGTRLTVT.

V gene TRBV20-1 combines with J gene TRBJ2-7; D may be TRBD2 (5 bases). This CDR3 has 13 residues. The V end lost 6 bases, the J end lost 3 bases, and 15 bases lay between the germline ends. CDR1 and CDR2 from the germline V gene are DFQATT and SNEGSKA (reference sequence). For the CDR3, the DNA is TGCAGTGCAAATAAGGAGGACCTCTACGAGCAGTACTTC. It specifies CSANKEDLYEQYF.

This clone has more than one count but fewer than ten. The CDR3 protein is CASSIAGARGYTF. The CDR3 coding sequence is TGTGCCAGCAGTATCGCGGGGGCGCGGGGCTACACCTTC. J is TRBJ1-2 and V is TRBV12-3 or TRBV12-4; D is perhaps TRBD1 (6 bases). This CDR3 has 13 amino acids. The V end lost 5 bases, the J end lost 8 bases, and 15 bases lay between the germline ends.

The chain combines TRBV4-3 with TRBJ2-1, with TRBD2 matching 11 bases. V shed 1 base, J shed 8 bases, and the junction held 10 bases outside the gene matches. Germline loops: CDR1 LGHNA, CDR2 YSLEER. This CDR3 has 17 amino acids. CDR3 coding DNA: TGCGCCAGCAGCCAAGGAGGGACTAGCGGAGGAAGGGATGAGCAGTTCTTC. Protein sequence: CASSQGGTSGGRDEQFF.

This clone appeared a few times. V gene TRBV5-1 combines with J gene TRBJ1-6, with 10 positions matching TRBD1. CDR1 and CDR2 from the germline V gene are SGHRS and YFSETQ. J lost 7 bases, V lost 4 bases, and 5 bases had no gene match. The CDR3 covers 15 residues. CDR3 sequence (DNA): TGCGCCAGCAGCACCCGGACAGGGGGGAATTCACCCCTCCACTTT. Translated, it gives CASSTRTGGNSPLHF.

This clone was observed a handful of times. The genes are TRBV12-3 or TRBV12-4 and TRBJ2-7; 9 bases fit TRBD2. Unmatched junction bases numbered 7, after V lost 8 bases and J lost 2 bases. The CDR3 is 14 amino acids. CDR3 region: CASGLAGVTYEQYF. The CDR3 DNA sequence: TGTGCCAGCGGGTTAGCGGGGGTGACCTACGAGCAGTACTTC.

This chain joins TRBV7-3 and TRBJ2-1, with D tentatively TRBD1 (5 bases). V lost 1 base to trimming and J lost 6 bases, with 7 bases between them. Per germline, CDR1 SGHTA and CDR2 FQGTGA. This CDR3 has 13 residues. The CDR3 is CASSLMGRNEQFF. The DNA of the CDR3 is TGTGCCAGCAGCTTAATGGGGCGCAATGAGCAGTTCTTC.

This chain connects TRBV27 to TRBJ2-7, with 7 bases matching TRBD1. Germline loops: CDR1 MNHEY, CDR2 SMNVEV (reference sequence). The CDR3 loop spans 12 amino acids. Germline trimming cut 5 bases from V and 6 bases from J; bases unmatched to any gene: 4. The CDR3 DNA sequence: TGTGCCAGCAGTCCGACAGGGAGCGAGCAGTACTTC. Translating it yields CASSPTGSEQYF.

The count of this clone is one. The V call is TRBV3-1, the J call TRBJ1-5, with TRBD1 identical over 7 bases. In germline, CDR1 is LGHDT, CDR2 YNNKEL (reference sequence). J was trimmed by 7 bases and V by 4 bases; bases with no gene match: 10. This CDR3 is 15 amino acids long. Here the CDR3 DNA reads TGTGCCAGCAGCCTCGTAACAACAGGGGTCCAGCCCCAGCATTTT. Translation gives CASSLVTTGVQPQHF.

This chain joins TRBV27 and TRBJ2-7; 7 bases are shared with TRBD1. Trimming took 7 bases from V and 5 from J; bases not matched to a gene: 11. This CDR3 is built from 14 residues. Germline CDR1 reads MNHEY; CDR2 reads SMNVEV (reference sequence). DNA of the CDR3: TGTGCCAGCAAACGGACAGGTCAATTCGACGAGCAGTACTTC. As protein: CASKRTGQFDEQYF.

This clone was counted a few times. The rearrangement links TRBV28 to TRBJ1-2; tentative D call: TRBD1 (5 bases). The germline V gene encodes CDR1 MDHEN and CDR2 SYDVKM. Trimming left V 3 bases short and J 4 bases short, with 15 bases between. This CDR3 spans 15 amino acids. The CDR3 is CASSFGRRGRYGYTF. CDR3 sequence (DNA): TGTGCCAGCAGTTTCGGTCGAAGGGGACGCTATGGCTACACCTTC.

The J gene is TRBJ2-5, the V gene TRBV4-3, with TRBD2 identical over 15 bases. Germline CDR1 reads LGHNA; CDR2 reads YSLEER. V shed 10 bases, J shed 1 base, and the junction held 7 bases outside the gene matches. The CDR3 sequence is 16 residues long. CDR3 bases: TGCGCCAATGGACTAGCGGGAGGGGCGCGCCAAGAGACCCAGTACTTC. Amino acid sequence: CANGLAGGARQETQYF.